The 8 T cell receptor beta chains below come from one sample, sequenced in a study of CD8 T cells in Susac syndrome. The RNA, about 0.45 to 1 ug, was put through reverse transcription using random hexamers. In TCRdb, the immunoSEQ multiplex PCR reads were re-called with MiXCR into one record per CDR3 protein. The repertoire consists of under 200,000 distinct CDR3 sequences, with 85% to 95% occurring once and the leading ten covering around 0.093%. Sequencing was performed on CD4+ T cells from PBMCs. The origin of the receptors is a human donor in good health.

The chain carries TRBV7-9 and TRBJ2-3; D tentatively fits TRBD1 or TRBD2 (5 bases each). The CDR3 covers 15 residues. Germline-derived CDR1 and CDR2 are SEHNR and FQNEAQ (reference sequence). Deletions cut 0 bases from V and 3 bases from J, with 10 bases between. CDR3 loop: CASSLAGPTTDTQYF. The DNA of the CDR3 is TGTGCCAGCAGCTTAGCGGGACCGACGACAGATACGCAGTATTTT.

The chain uses TRBV5-6 and TRBJ1-1, with D possibly matching TRBD1 (5 bases). From germline, CDR1 is SGHDT and CDR2 YYEEEE. The CDR3 spans 12 residues. The V end was cut by 0 bases, the J end by 8 bases, with 8 bases between. CDR3 in DNA: TGTGCCAGCAGCTTGGAGGCAGGGGAAGCTTTCTTT. This encodes CASSLEAGEAFF. The full variable domain, with the rest looked up from reference TRBV5-6 and TRBJ1-1, is DAGVTQSPTHLIKTRGQQVTLRCSPKSGHDTVSWYQQALGQGPQFIFQYYEEEERQRGNFPDRFSGHQFPNYSSELNVNALLLGDSALYLCASSLEAGEAFFGQGTRLTVV.

The rearrangement links TRBV20-1 to TRBJ2-1, with 9 positions matching TRBD2. There are 14 residues in the CDR3. V lost 3 bases, J lost 7 bases, and 7 bases stayed unmatched. Germline CDR1 DFQATT, CDR2 SNEGSKA (reference sequence). CDR3 amino acids: CSARTGLAMNEQFF. CDR3 coding DNA: TGCAGTGCTAGGACAGGACTAGCGATGAATGAGCAGTTCTTC.

The chain joins TRBV21-1 to TRBJ1-1; the DNA was not used to check the table's D call, TRBD1. TRBV21-1 is a listed pseudogene. This CDR3 is built from 14 residues. The CDR3 is CASSKQGLNTEAFF. The CDR3 nucleotides read TGTGCCAGCAGCAAACAGGGCTTGAACACTGAAGCTTTCTTT.

The J gene is TRBJ1-2, the V gene TRBV9, with a weak D call TRBD1 (5 bases). V lost 4 bases to trimming and J lost 8 bases, with 21 bases between them. CDR3 size: 15 residues. Germline V gene data show CDR1 as SGDLS and CDR2 as YYNGEE. The CDR3 DNA reads as TGTGCCAGCAGCATTGACGGGGGAGGTCGGGAGGGCTACACCTTC. Protein sequence: CASSIDGGGREGYTF.

V usage is TRBV29-1 and J usage is TRBJ2-7; D gene uncertain. Germline V CDR1 and CDR2: SQVTM, ANQGSEA. The CDR3 spans 11 residues. V shed 2 bases and J shed 3 bases, with 5 bases lying between them. CDR3 bases: TGCAGCGTTGAAAAGAGCTACGAGCAGTACTTC. It encodes CSVEKSYEQYF.

The J gene is TRBJ1-5, the V gene TRBV12-3 or TRBV12-4; no definite D call. This CDR3 contains 14 residues. Trimming shortened V by 0 bases and J by 3 bases, and 6 bases separated the two germline ends. CDR3 bases: TGTGCCAGCAGTTTAGCGCTCCTCAATCAGCCCCAGCATTTT. Protein product: CASSLALLNQPQHF.

The chain combines TRBV24-1 with TRBJ2-5, with 9 bases lining up with TRBD1. CDR3 length equals 15 residues. Looked up from germline, CDR1 is KGHDR and CDR2 is SFDVKD. The junction had 7 bases not matched to a gene; V was cut back by 5 bases and J by 4 bases. In nucleotides, the CDR3 is TGTGCCACCAGTGTTGGGGACAGGGCTGGAGAGACCCAGTACTTC. Encoded protein: CATSVGDRAGETQYF.